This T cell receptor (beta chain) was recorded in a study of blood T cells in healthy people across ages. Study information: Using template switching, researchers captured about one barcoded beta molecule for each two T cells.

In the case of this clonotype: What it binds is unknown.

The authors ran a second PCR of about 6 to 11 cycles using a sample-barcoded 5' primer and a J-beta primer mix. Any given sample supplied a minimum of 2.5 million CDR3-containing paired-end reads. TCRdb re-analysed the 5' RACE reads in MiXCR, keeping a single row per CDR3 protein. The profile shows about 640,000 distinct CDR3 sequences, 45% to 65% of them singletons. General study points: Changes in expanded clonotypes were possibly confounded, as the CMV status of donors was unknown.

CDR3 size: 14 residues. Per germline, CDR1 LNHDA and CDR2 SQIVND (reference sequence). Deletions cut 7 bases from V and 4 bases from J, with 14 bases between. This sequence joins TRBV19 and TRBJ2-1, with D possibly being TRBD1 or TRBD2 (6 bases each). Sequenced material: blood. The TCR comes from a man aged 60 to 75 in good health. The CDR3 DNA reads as TGTGCCAGTAACGAGGGGGGAACATACAATGAGCAGTTCTTC. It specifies CASNEGGTYNEQFF.